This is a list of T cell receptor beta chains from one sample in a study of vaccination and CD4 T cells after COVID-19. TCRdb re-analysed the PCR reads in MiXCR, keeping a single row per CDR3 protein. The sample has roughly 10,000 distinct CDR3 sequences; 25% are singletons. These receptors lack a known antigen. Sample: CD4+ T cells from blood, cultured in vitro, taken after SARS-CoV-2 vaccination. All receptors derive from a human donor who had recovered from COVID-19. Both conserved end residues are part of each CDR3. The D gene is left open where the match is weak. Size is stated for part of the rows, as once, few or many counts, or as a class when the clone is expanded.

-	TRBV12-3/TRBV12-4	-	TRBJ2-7	CASRPKTTTYEQYF	TGTGCCAGCAGACCAAAGACAACGACCTACGAGCAGTACTTC
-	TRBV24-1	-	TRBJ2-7	CATSDSGPPYEQYF	TGTGCCACCAGTGATTCCGGGCCCCCCTACGAGCAGTACTTC
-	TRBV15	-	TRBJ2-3	CATSREPRTSGDTQYF	TGTGCCACCAGCAGAGAACCTAGGACTTCCGGGGATACGCAGTATTTT
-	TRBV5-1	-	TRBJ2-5	CASSLISNQETQYF	TGCGCCAGCAGCTTGATATCTAACCAAGAGACCCAGTACTTC
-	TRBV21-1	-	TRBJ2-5	CASSHQGLALETQYF	TGTGCCAGCAGCCACCAAGGACTAGCCTTGGAGACCCAGTACTTC
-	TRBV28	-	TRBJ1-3	CATVPYDRNTIYF	TGTGCCACCGTTCCCTACGATAGAAACACCATATATTTT
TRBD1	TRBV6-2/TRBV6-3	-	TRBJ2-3	CASSWGQFTDTQYF	TGTGCCAGCAGTTGGGGACAGTTCACAGATACGCAGTATTTT
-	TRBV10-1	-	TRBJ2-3	CASSPNTDTQYF	TGCGCCAGCAGTCCTAACACAGATACGCAGTATTTT
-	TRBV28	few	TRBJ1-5	CASSLLAGGGQPQHF	TGTGCCAGCAGTTTATTGGCGGGCGGGGGTCAGCCCCAGCATTTT
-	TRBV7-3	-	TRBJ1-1	CASSLGHLNTEAFF	TGTGCCAGCAGCCTGGGACATTTGAACACTGAAGCTTTCTTT
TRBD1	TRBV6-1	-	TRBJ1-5	CASSPGTGYSNQPQHF	TGTGCCAGCAGTCCCGGGACAGGCTATTCCAATCAGCCCCAGCATTTT
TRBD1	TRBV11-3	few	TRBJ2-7	CASSFTQGAGGEQYF	TGTGCCAGCAGCTTTACACAGGGGGCAGGAGGCGAGCAGTACTTC
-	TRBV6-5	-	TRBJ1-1	CASSSEQMNTEAFF	TGTGCCAGCAGTTCTGAACAGATGAACACTGAAGCTTTCTTT
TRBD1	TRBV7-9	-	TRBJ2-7	CASTPPGQGPSYEQYF	TGTGCCAGCACCCCACCGGGACAGGGGCCCTCCTACGAGCAGTACTTC
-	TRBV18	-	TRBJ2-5	CASSPSGEETQYF	TGTGCCAGCTCACCTTCCGGGGAAGAGACCCAGTACTTC
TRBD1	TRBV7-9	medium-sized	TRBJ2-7	CASSLAGQSYEQYF	TGTGCCAGCAGCTTAGCGGGACAGTCCTACGAGCAGTACTTC
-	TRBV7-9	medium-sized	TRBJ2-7	CASAVSGVSLEQYF	TGTGCCAGCGCCGTGTCGGGGGTAAGTCTCGAGCAGTACTTC
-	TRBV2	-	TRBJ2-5	CASSRGSQETQYF	TGTGCCAGCAGTCGAGGATCGCAAGAGACCCAGTACTTC
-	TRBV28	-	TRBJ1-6	CTSSSPTRRRGPGSPLHF	TGTACCAGCAGTTCCCCGACAAGGCGGCGAGGGCCGGGGTCACCCCTCCACTTT
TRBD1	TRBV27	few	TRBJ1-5	CASSFLGRGQGPQHF	TGTGCCAGCAGTTTTCTGGGGAGGGGGCAAGGGCCCCAGCATTTT
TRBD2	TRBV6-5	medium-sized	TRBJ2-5	CASSSGLAGQETQYF	TGTGCCAGCAGTTCCGGACTAGCGGGGCAAGAGACCCAGTACTTC
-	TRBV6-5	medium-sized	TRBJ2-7	CASSFGLPNSYEQYF	TGTGCCAGCAGTTTTGGGCTACCCAACTCCTACGAGCAGTACTTC
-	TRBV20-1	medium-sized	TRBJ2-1	CSARIQTSYNEQFF	TGCAGTGCTAGAATTCAGACCTCCTACAATGAGCAGTTCTTC
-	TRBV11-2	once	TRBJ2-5	CASRHWGVKETQYF	TGTGCCAGCAGACATTGGGGTGTCAAAGAGACCCAGTACTTC
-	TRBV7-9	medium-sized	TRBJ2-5	CASSLGSGVETQYF	TGCGCCAGCAGCCTTGGATCAGGGGTAGAGACCCAGTACTTC
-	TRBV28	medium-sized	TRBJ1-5	CASSPLGGRQPQHF	TGTGCCAGCAGTCCCCTAGGGGGAAGACAGCCCCAGCATTTT
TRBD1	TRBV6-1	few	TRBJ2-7	CASSRSTGPSYEQYF	TGTGCCAGCAGCCGGTCGACAGGGCCTTCCTACGAGCAGTACTTC
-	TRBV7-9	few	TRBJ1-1	CASSPQLPEAFF	TGTGCCAGCAGCCCGCAGCTCCCTGAAGCTTTCTTT
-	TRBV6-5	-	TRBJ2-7	CASSYSPRVYEQYF	TGTGCCAGCAGTTACTCGCCCCGGGTCTACGAGCAGTACTTC
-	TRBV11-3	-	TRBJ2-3	CAISPPSSADTQYF	TGTGCCATCTCGCCCCCCTCATCCGCAGATACGCAGTATTTT
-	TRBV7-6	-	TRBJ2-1	CASSLMNSYNEQFF	TGTGCCAGCAGCTTAATGAACTCCTACAATGAGCAGTTCTTC
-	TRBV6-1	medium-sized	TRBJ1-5	CASSPSTSNQPQHF	TGTGCCAGCAGTCCCAGCACTAGCAATCAGCCCCAGCATTTT
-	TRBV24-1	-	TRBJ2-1	CATSAGRMNSYNEQFF	TGTGCCACCAGTGCCGGTCGGATGAACTCCTACAATGAGCAGTTCTTC
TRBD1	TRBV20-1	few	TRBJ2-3	CSARGSLGQGTSTDTQYF	TGCAGTGCTAGAGGATCCCTCGGACAGGGAACTAGCACAGATACGCAGTATTTT
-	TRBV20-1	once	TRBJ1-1	CSAVGGGKGTEAFF	TGCAGTGCCGTGGGCGGGGGCAAGGGCACTGAAGCTTTCTTT
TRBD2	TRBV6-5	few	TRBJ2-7	CASSYSTSGTYSYEQYF	TGTGCCAGCAGTTACTCGACGAGCGGGACCTACTCCTACGAGCAGTACTTC
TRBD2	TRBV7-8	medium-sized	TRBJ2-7	CASSSTAGTSVSYEQYF	TGTGCCAGCAGCTCGACGGCCGGGACTAGCGTGTCCTACGAGCAGTACTTC
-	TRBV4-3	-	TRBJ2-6	CASSPRLGSSGANVLTF	TGCGCCAGCAGCCCCAGGCTGGGGAGCTCTGGGGCCAACGTCCTGACTTTC
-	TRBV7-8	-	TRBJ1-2	CASSSGRTYGYTF	TGTGCCAGCAGCTCGGGGCGGACCTATGGCTACACCTTC
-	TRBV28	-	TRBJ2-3	CASRNRDTSTDTQYF	TGTGCCAGCAGGAACCGGGACACAAGCACAGATACGCAGTATTTT
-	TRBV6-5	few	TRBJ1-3	CASSSAAVGSGNTIYF	TGTGCCAGCAGTTCCGCTGCGGTCGGGTCGGGAAACACCATATATTTT
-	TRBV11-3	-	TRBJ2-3	CASSLNQGSTDTQYF	TGTGCCAGCAGCTTAAACCAGGGTAGCACAGATACGCAGTATTTT
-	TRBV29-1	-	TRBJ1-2	CSVQVRTAYGYTF	TGCAGCGTTCAGGTCAGGACAGCATATGGCTACACCTTC
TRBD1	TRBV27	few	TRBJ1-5	CASSSVPRTGGSNQPQHF	TGTGCCAGCAGTTCGGTCCCGAGGACAGGGGGCAGCAATCAGCCCCAGCATTTT
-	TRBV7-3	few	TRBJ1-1	CASSSGPNTEAFF	TGTGCCAGCAGCTCAGGCCCGAACACTGAAGCTTTCTTT
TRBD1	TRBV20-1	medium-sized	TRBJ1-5	CSASDRGQPQHF	TGCAGTGCTAGTGACAGGGGTCAGCCCCAGCATTTT
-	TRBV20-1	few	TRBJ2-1	CSALRRDTNNEQFF	TGCAGTGCCCTCCGCCGGGACACAAACAATGAGCAGTTCTTC
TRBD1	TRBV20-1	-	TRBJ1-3	CSAPTGTGGNTIYF	TGCAGTGCTCCGACAGGGACGGGAGGAAACACCATATATTTT
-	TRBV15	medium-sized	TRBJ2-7	CATGSARGQAFEQYF	TGTGCCACCGGGTCGGCTAGGGGCCAAGCGTTCGAGCAGTACTTC
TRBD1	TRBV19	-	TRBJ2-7	CASRPQGVYVNEQYF	TGTGCCAGTAGGCCACAGGGGGTGTATGTGAACGAGCAGTACTTC
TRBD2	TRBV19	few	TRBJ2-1	CASLAGGIGNNEQFF	TGTGCCAGCCTAGCGGGAGGTATAGGGAACAATGAGCAGTTCTTC
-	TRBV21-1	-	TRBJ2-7	CASSKGTVPNYEQYF	TGTGCCAGCAGCAAAGGGACAGTACCTAACTACGAGCAGTACTTC
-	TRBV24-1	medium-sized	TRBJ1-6	CATSSGPAGSPLHF	TGTGCCACCAGTTCGGGCCCCGCGGGGTCACCCCTCCACTTT
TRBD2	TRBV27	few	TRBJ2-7	CASKRLETSGTYEQYF	TGTGCCAGCAAAAGGCTCGAGACTAGCGGGACCTACGAGCAGTACTTC
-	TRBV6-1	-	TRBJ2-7	CASTKGRPYEQYF	TGTGCCAGCACTAAAGGACGGCCCTACGAGCAGTACTTC
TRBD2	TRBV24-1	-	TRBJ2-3	CATSRTSGSTDTQYF	TGTGCCACCAGTAGAACTAGCGGGAGCACAGATACGCAGTATTTT
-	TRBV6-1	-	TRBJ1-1	CASSVGGPNTEAFF	TGTGCCAGCAGTGTGGGGGGCCCGAACACTGAAGCTTTCTTT
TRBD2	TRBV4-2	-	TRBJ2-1	CASSQAGGTSVGNEQFF	TGTGCCAGCAGCCAAGCGGGGGGGACTAGTGTGGGCAATGAGCAGTTCTTC
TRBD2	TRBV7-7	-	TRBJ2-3	CASSLGSGAHTDTQYF	TGTGCTAGCAGCTTAGGAAGCGGGGCCCACACAGATACGCAGTATTTT
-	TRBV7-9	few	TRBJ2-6	CASSRRGNSGANVLTF	TGTGCCAGCAGCCGGAGGGGGAACTCTGGGGCCAACGTCCTGACTTTC